This T cell receptor (beta chain) was captured by sequencing in a study of blood T cell repertoires in COVID-19. Turning to the study itself: Whether acute or convalescent, the COVID-19 samples came from the United States, Italy and Spain. The analysed material was cDNA or gDNA that came from T cells, B-cell-depleted T cells, or PBMCs.

This clone appeared once. The CDR3 consists of 15 residues. CDR1 is SGHAT, CDR2 FQNNGV, per germline. V lost 1 base, J lost 4 bases, and 8 bases lay in between. The authors' processing: Amplification of reference gene primers provided the estimated nucleated cell counts. Only in-frame clones appear in the TCRdb table, and some are missing; sequencing was by immunoSEQ multiplex PCR. V and J calls and clone size are as listed in that table; D and trimming were resolved from the DNA. The sample shows fewer than 350,000 clones, around nine tenths of them seen only once. The J gene is TRBJ2-6, the V gene TRBV11-2; no firm D call. The TCR originated in a woman in her 30s with COVID-19, enrolled during active disease. Sequenced input: peripheral blood. CDR3 residues: CASSLVATGANVLTF. CDR3 coding DNA: TGTGCCAGCAGCTTAGTCGCTACCGGGGCCAACGTCCTGACTTTC.